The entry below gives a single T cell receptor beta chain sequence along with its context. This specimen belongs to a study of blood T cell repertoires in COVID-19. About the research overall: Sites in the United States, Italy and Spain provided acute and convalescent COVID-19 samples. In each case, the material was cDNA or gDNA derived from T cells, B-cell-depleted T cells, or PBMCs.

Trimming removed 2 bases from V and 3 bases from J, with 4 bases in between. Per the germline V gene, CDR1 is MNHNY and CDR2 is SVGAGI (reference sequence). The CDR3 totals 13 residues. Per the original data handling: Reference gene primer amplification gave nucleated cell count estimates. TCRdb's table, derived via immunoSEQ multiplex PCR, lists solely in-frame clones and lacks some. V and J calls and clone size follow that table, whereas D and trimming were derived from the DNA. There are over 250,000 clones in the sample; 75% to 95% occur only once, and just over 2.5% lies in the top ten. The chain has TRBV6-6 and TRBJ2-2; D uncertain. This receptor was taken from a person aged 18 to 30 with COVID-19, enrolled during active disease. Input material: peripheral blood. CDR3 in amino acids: CASSYRDTGELFF. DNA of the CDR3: TGTGCCAGCAGTTACCGGGACACCGGGGAGCTGTTTTTT.